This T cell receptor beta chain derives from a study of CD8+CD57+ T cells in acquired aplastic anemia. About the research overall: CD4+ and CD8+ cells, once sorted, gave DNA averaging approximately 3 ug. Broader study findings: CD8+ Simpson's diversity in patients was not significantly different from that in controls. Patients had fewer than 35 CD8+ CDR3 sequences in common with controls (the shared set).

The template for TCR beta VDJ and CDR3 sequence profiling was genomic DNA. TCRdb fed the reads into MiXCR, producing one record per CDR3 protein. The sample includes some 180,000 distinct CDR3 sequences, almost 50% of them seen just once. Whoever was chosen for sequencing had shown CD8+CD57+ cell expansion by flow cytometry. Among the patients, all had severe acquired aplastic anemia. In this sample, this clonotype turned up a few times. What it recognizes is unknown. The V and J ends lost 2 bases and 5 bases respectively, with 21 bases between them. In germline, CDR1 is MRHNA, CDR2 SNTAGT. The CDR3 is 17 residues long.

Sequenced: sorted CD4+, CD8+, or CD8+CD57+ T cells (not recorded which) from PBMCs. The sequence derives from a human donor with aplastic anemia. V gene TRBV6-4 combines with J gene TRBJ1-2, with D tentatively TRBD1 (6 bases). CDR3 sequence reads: CASSDPPLQGLNYGYTF. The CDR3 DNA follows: TGTGCCAGCAGTGACCCCCCCCTACAGGGACTCAATTATGGCTACACCTTC.